These 15 T cell receptor beta chains were sequenced from one sample in a study of blood T cell repertoires in COVID-19. Assay used: immunoSEQ multiplex PCR; TCRdb lists only in-frame clones, some missing. The data hold roughly 250,000 clones, with 83% observed a single time. Sequenced: peripheral blood. The receptor source for this set is a human donor in a cohort sampled during active COVID-19.

The rearrangement links TRBV7-9 to TRBJ1-6; TRBD1 aligns across 8 bases. The CDR3 covers 16 residues. Trimming took 5 bases from V and 7 from J; bases not matched to a gene: 10. From germline, CDR1 is SEHNR and CDR2 FQNEAQ (reference sequence). The chain's CDR3 is CASSQGNRGENSPLHF. DNA for the CDR3: TGTGCCAGCAGCCAAGGGAACAGGGGGGAGAATTCACCCCTCCACTTT.

The V and J genes are TRBV14 and TRBJ2-7, with a weak D call TRBD2 (6 bases). CDR3 length: 14 amino acids. Trimming shortened V by 5 bases and J by 2 bases, and 13 bases separated the two germline ends. CDR1 is SGHDN, CDR2 FVKESK, per germline. CDR3 in amino acids: CASSWGLNTYEQYF. The DNA for the CDR3 is TGTGCCAGCAGCTGGGGACTCAACACCTACGAGCAGTACTTC. The full variable domain, rest sourced from reference TRBV14 and TRBJ2-7, is EAGVTQFPSHSVIEKGQTVTLRCDPISGHDNLYWYRRVMGKEIKFLLHFVKESKQDESGMPNNRFLAERTGGTYSTLKVQPAELEDSGVYFCASSWGLNTYEQYFGPGTRLTVT.

The V and J genes are TRBV7-9 and TRBJ2-3; no firm D call. The CDR3 runs to 11 residues. In germline, CDR1 is SEHNR, CDR2 FQNEAQ (reference sequence). Trimming removed 2 bases from V and 7 bases from J, with 4 bases in between. CDR3 region: CASSLLNTQYF. CDR3 coding DNA: TGTGCCAGCAGCTTATTAAATACGCAGTATTTT.

This sequence joins TRBV19 and TRBJ1-4; D is possibly TRBD1 (5 bases). The V gene's germline CDR1 is LNHDA and CDR2 SQIVND (reference sequence). Trimming removed 3 bases from V and 3 bases from J, with 14 bases in between. This CDR3 has 16 residues. In DNA, the CDR3 is TGTGCCAGTAGTATCGACGGAATGGGGCCTAATGAAAAACTGTTTTTT. It yields the protein CASSIDGMGPNEKLFF.

DNA of the CDR3: TGTGCCAGCAGCATACACAGGGACACTGAAGCTTTCTTT. Amino acids: CASSIHRDTEAFF. The chain employs TRBV9 and TRBJ1-1, with D tentatively TRBD1 (6 bases). CDR1 is SGDLS, CDR2 YYNGEE, per germline. The V gene lost 4 bases and the J gene lost 3 bases, with 10 bases spanning the gap. The CDR3 runs to 13 residues.

The CDR3 spells CASGTSARTDTQYF. CDR3 bases: TGTGCCAGCGGGACTAGCGCCCGCACAGATACGCAGTATTTT. This chain uses TRBV28 with TRBJ2-3; 10 positions match TRBD2. Germline loops: CDR1 MDHEN, CDR2 SYDVKM. V dropped 8 bases and J dropped 1; count of bases not matched to a gene: 3. The length of the CDR3 is 14 residues.

The chain has TRBV25-1 and TRBJ2-7, with 8 bases matching TRBD2. Trimming took 7 bases from V and 4 from J; bases not matched to a gene: 9. CDR3 size: 14 residues. Germline CDR1 reads MGHDK; CDR2 reads SYGVNS. CDR3 residues: CASTNAGGEYEQYF. The DNA of the CDR3 is TGTGCCAGCACCAACGCCGGGGGGGAATACGAGCAGTACTTC.

V is TRBV19 and J is TRBJ1-4, with D hard to call. The CDR3 runs to 13 residues. The V end lost 6 bases, the J end lost 4 bases, and 9 bases lay between the germline ends. Germline CDR1 reads LNHDA; CDR2 reads SQIVND (reference sequence). DNA for the CDR3: TGTGCCAGTAGGGGCAGATATAATGAAAAACTGTTTTTT. Its translation is CASRGRYNEKLFF.

The chain uses TRBV14 and TRBJ2-5; 7 bases agree with TRBD2. The V and J ends lost 4 bases and 7 bases, in that order; junction bases with no gene match: 15. The CDR3 sequence is 16 residues long. The V gene's germline CDR1 is SGHDN and CDR2 FVKESK. The CDR3 DNA reads as TGTGCCAGCAGCCTCGCCGGGACGGGGGGTTTAGGGACCCAGTACTTC. This sequence encodes CASSLAGTGGLGTQYF.

V gene TRBV3-1 (or the pseudogene TRBV3-2) combines with J gene TRBJ1-1; D is possibly TRBD1 (6 bases). V dropped 4 bases and J dropped 4 bases, with 13 bases sitting between them. The CDR3 spans 14 residues. The V gene's germline CDR1 is LGHDT and CDR2 YNNKEL (reference sequence). CDR3 in DNA: TGTGCCAGCAGCCCACAGGGTTTCGGCACTGAAGCTTTCTTT. Residues: CASSPQGFGTEAFF.

The rearrangement uses TRBV19 and TRBJ2-5; 7 nucleotides match TRBD1. The CDR3 covers 15 residues. Germline V gives CDR1 LNHDA, CDR2 SQIVND (reference sequence). V lost 3 bases to trimming and J lost 1 base; unmatched junction nucleotides: 5. CDR3 residues: CASSIRDRAQETQYF. The CDR3 DNA reads TGTGCCAGTAGTATCCGGGACAGAGCCCAAGAGACCCAGTACTTC.

This chain uses TRBV19 with TRBJ2-1; the D gene is possibly TRBD2 (6 bases). This CDR3 contains 15 residues. V lost 3 bases and J lost 0, with 9 bases in between. Per germline, CDR1 LNHDA and CDR2 SQIVND (reference sequence). The CDR3 region is CASSMDGSSYNEQFF. The CDR3 DNA reads as TGTGCCAGTAGTATGGACGGGAGCTCCTACAATGAGCAGTTCTTC.

The gene calls are TRBV6-6 and TRBJ1-4; 7 bases are a match to TRBD1. The junction had 5 bases not matched to a gene; V was cut back by 4 bases and J by 6 bases. There are 14 residues in the CDR3. Germline CDR1 MNHNY, CDR2 SVGAGI (reference sequence). The CDR3: CASSLQGKDEKLFF. The CDR3 DNA reads TGTGCCAGCAGTTTACAGGGGAAGGATGAAAAACTGTTTTTT.

This chain uses TRBV6-5 with TRBJ2-2; no clear D gene. V lost 6 bases, J lost 7 bases, and 6 bases lay in between. CDR1 is MNHEY, CDR2 SVGAGI, per germline. The CDR3 runs to 11 residues. The DNA for the CDR3 is TGTGCCAGCAGGTCAGGCGGGGAGCTGTTTTTT. Its protein product is CASRSGGELFF.

V and J are TRBV4-1 and TRBJ2-1; no reliable D call. V was shortened by 1 base and J by 0 bases, with 16 bases between the two germline ends. The CDR3 length is 18 residues. From germline, CDR1 is MGHRA and CDR2 YSYEKL. The CDR3 nucleotides are TGCGCCAGCAGCCAAGGGGTCCAAATAGCCGGCTCCTACAATGAGCAGTTCTTC. Protein sequence: CASSQGVQIAGSYNEQFF.